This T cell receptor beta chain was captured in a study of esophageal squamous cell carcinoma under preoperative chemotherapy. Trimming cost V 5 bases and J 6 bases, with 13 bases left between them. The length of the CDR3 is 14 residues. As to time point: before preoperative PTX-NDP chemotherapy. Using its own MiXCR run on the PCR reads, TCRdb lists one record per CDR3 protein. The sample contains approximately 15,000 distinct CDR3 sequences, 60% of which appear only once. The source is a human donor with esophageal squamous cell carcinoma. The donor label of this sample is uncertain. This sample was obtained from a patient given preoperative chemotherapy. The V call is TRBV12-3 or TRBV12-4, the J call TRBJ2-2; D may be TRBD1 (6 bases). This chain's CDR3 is CASSVTGLAGELFF. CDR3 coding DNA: TGTGCCAGCAGTGTCACAGGGTTGGCCGGGGAGCTGTTTTTT.